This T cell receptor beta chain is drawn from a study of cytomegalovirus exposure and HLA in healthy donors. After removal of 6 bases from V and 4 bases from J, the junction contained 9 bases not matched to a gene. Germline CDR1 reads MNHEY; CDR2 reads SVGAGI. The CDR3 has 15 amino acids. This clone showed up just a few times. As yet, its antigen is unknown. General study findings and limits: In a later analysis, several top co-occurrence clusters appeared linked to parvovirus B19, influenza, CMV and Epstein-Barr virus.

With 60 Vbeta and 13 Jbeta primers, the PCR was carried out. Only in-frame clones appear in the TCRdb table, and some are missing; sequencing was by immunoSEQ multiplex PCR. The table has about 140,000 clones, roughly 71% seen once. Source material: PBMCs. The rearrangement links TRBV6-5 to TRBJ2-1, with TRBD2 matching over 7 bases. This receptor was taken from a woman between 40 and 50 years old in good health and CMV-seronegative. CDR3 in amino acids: CASRILGGSYNEQFF. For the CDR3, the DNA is TGTGCCAGCAGAATTCTCGGGGGGTCTTACAATGAGCAGTTCTTC.